These 16 T cell receptor beta chains share one sample of origin, sequenced in a study of regulatory T cells in long-lasting Graves disease (dated by TCRdb to 2020 to 2022). This sample's time point label indicates: persistent/refractory GD, antithyroid drugs over 5 years with positive TRAb. For both TCR sequencing and RNA sequencing, RNA was extracted from PBMCs in TRIzol. Library preparation was by multiplex PCR. Sequencing used an Illumina HiSeq 4000. CDR3 regions were amplified by Arm-PCR with iRepertoire HTBI primers to construct TCR beta libraries. TCRdb ran its own pipeline on the public reads, namely fastp trimming at Q25 and MiXCR clone calling, and kept in-frame beta chains. Under each unique CDR3 protein, matching rows form one entry showing the most common genes and DNA. The sample includes 700,000 or so distinct CDR3 sequences, with 25% to 35% observed a single time. Under 50% of the sample is in the top ten clones.

The material was peripheral blood mononuclear cells (PBMCs), obtained when the disease was refractory, from a patient treated with antithyroid drugs. All receptors come from a female donor with Graves disease.

To note about this clonotype: A much larger clone lies one base from this, so it may be a read error. V is TRBV19 and J is TRBJ1-5, with D tentatively TRBD1 (6 bases). CDR1 and CDR2 from the germline V gene are LNHDA and SQIVND (reference sequence). The CDR3 length is 16 residues. V lost 5 bases, J lost 4 bases, and 18 bases lay in between. CDR3 sequence reads: CASSVRTGLGNQPQHF. The CDR3 DNA is TGTGCCAGTAGTGTACGCACAGGGCTTGGGAATCAGCCCCAGCATTTT.

Notes on this clonotype: A much bigger clone sits one base away, suggesting this may be a read error. This chain connects TRBV12-3 or TRBV12-4 to TRBJ2-5, with D unclear. The CDR3 is 15 amino acids. Here the CDR3 reads CVSTSDPGSQETQYF. The CDR3 DNA is TGTGTCAGCACCTCGGACCCCGGGTCTCAAGAGACCCAGTACTTC.

The rearrangement links TRBV3-1 to TRBJ1-3; D gene uncertain. Trimming took off 7 bases at V and 4 bases at J, with 17 bases between the two ends. The CDR3 loop spans 15 amino acids. Germline-derived CDR1 and CDR2 are LGHDT and YNNKEL (reference sequence). The CDR3 nucleotides read TGTGCCAGCACCCGGCTCGGCGCGGGGGGAAACACCATATATTTT. It translates to CASTRLGAGGNTIYF. The full variable domain, rest sourced from reference TRBV3-1 and TRBJ1-3, is DTAVSQTPKYLVTQMGNDKSIKCEQNLGHDTMYWYKQDSKKFLKIMFSYNNKELIINETVPNRFSPKSPDKAHLNLHINSLELGDSAVYFCASTRLGAGGNTIYFGEGSWLTVV.

The CDR3 loop is CASSPRGPMNTEAFF. The CDR3 nucleotides read TGCGCCAGCAGCCCTCGGGGTCCTATGAACACTGAAGCTTTCTTT. The chain recombines TRBV10-1 with TRBJ1-1; D is unclear. CDR1 WNHNN and CDR2 SYGVQD come from the germline V gene (reference sequence). Trimming took off 6 bases at V and 0 bases at J, with 14 bases between the two ends. The CDR3 is 15 amino acids.

The sample holds a few counts of this clonotype. In nucleotides, the CDR3 is TGTGCCAGCAGAGCGGACAGTTATACGGGGGAGCTGTTTTTT. As protein: CASRADSYTGELFF. V is TRBV5-4 and J is TRBJ2-2; D may be TRBD1 (6 bases). CDR3 length: 14 residues. Germline V gene lookup returns CDR1 SGHNT and CDR2 YYREEE (reference sequence). V shed 5 bases and J shed 8 bases, with 16 bases lying between them.

V is TRBV15 and J is TRBJ1-4, with D uncertain. The germline V and J ends were trimmed by 1 base and 8 bases, with 11 bases remaining between them. This CDR3 has 14 amino acids. CDR1 and CDR2 from the germline V gene are LNHNV and YYDKDF (reference sequence). DNA of the CDR3: TGTGCCACCAGCAGAGTGACTTCTGGGGAAAAACTGTTTTTT. It yields the protein CATSRVTSGEKLFF.

In this sample, this clonotype turned up many times. This chain uses TRBV2 with TRBJ2-7, with 7 bases aligning to TRBD2. The V gene's germline CDR1 is SNHLY and CDR2 FYNNEI. Losses at the gene ends were 4 bases for V and 3 bases for J; bases not matched to a gene: 6. The CDR3 totals 14 residues. The CDR3 protein is CASSVKREVYEQYF. CDR3 coding DNA: TGTGCCAGCAGTGTAAAGCGGGAAGTCTACGAGCAGTACTTC. The full variable domain, in which reference TRBV2 and TRBJ2-7 provide the parts outside the CDR3, is EPEVTQTPSHQVTQMGQEVILRCVPISNHLYFYWYRQILGQKVEFLVSFYNNEISEKSEIFDDQFSVERPDGSNFTLKIRSTKLEDSAMYFCASSVKREVYEQYFGPGTRLTVT.

This clonotype has a handful of counts. The chain couples TRBV6-1 to TRBJ2-2; 11 positions agree with TRBD1. V shed 5 bases, J shed 3 bases, and the junction held 5 bases outside the gene matches. This CDR3 has 16 residues. The germline V gene has CDR1 MNHNS and CDR2 SASEGT. The CDR3 bases are TGTGCCAGCAGTCCGGACAGGGGGCCGTACACCGGGGAGCTGTTTTTT. It encodes CASSPDRGPYTGELFF.

In this sample, this clonotype turned up many times. V and J are TRBV12-3 or TRBV12-4 and TRBJ2-7; 7 bases are shared with TRBD1. The trim removed 5 bases at V and 2 bases at J, leaving 9 bases unmatched. The CDR3 length is 15 residues. The CDR3 protein is CASSPGRGSAYEQYF. The DNA for the CDR3 is TGTGCCAGCAGTCCCGGCAGGGGGTCCGCCTACGAGCAGTACTTC.

V is TRBV29-1 and J is TRBJ1-1, with D unclear. Trimming removed 1 base from V and 11 bases from J, with 11 bases in between. CDR1 is SQVTM and CDR2 is ANQGSEA in the germline V gene. This CDR3 spans 11 amino acids. The chain's CDR3 is CSVEGPGSAFF. The CDR3 DNA reads as TGCAGCGTTGAAGGACCCGGGAGTGCTTTCTTT.

The chain uses TRBV30 and TRBJ2-3; D not certain. The end of the DNA is better explained by TRBJ2-5, so the J call may be wrong. The CDR3 totals 12 residues. In germline, CDR1 is GTSNPN, CDR2 SVGIG (reference sequence). The chain's CDR3 is CAWSGAGATQYF. The CDR3 nucleotides are TGTGCCTGGAGCGGTGCCGGCGCGACCCAGTACTTC.

The V call is TRBV7-3, the J call TRBJ2-5, with D possibly TRBD2 on 6 matching bases. This CDR3 has 16 residues. V was cut by 5 bases and J by 4 bases, with 20 bases left in between. Looked up from germline, CDR1 is SGHTA and CDR2 is FQGTGA. The CDR3 sequence: CASSPQGFGGAETQYF. The DNA of the CDR3 is TGTGCCAGCAGCCCGCAGGGATTTGGAGGGGCAGAGACCCAGTACTTC.

As for this clonotype: Its ends do not fully match the called genes, so a read error is possible. The rearrangement links TRBV7-2 to TRBJ1-6, with no clear D. Germline values: CDR1 SGHTA, CDR2 FQGNSA. The CDR3 consists of 15 residues. CDR3 sequence reads: CASSLVGSEGSPPHF. The CDR3 DNA reads TGTGCCAGCAGCTTAGTCGGCTCAGAGGGTTCACCCCCCCACTTT.

The chain couples TRBV12-5 to TRBJ2-3; perhaps TRBD1 as D (5 bases). V was pared by 6 bases and J by 2 bases, with 15 bases between. Germline lookup yields CDR1 LGHNT and CDR2 FRNRAP. This CDR3 comprises 15 residues. The CDR3: CASGKGAENTDTQYF. The CDR3 DNA reads TGTGCTAGTGGCAAAGGGGCGGAAAACACAGATACGCAGTATTTT.

This clonotype was counted only a few times. The chain links TRBV15 to TRBJ2-7; no clear D. The CDR3 has 15 residues. The germline gives CDR1 LNHNV, CDR2 YYDKDF (reference sequence). Trimming took 0 bases from V and 2 from J, leaving 11 bases between them. The CDR3 sequence is CATSRDKVSAYEQYF. CDR3 in DNA: TGTGCCACCAGCAGAGATAAGGTATCGGCCTACGAGCAGTACTTC.

This clonotype was detected a few times. This chain joins TRBV27 and TRBJ1-1; a possible D gene is TRBD1 (5 bases). Trimming took off 4 bases at V and 4 bases at J, with 10 bases between the two ends. This CDR3 has 13 amino acids. CDR1 and CDR2 from the germline V gene are MNHEY and SMNVEV (reference sequence). The CDR3: CASSSDRFTEAFF. DNA for the CDR3: TGTGCCAGCAGTTCCGACAGATTCACTGAAGCTTTCTTT.